This TCR beta chain was recorded in a study of identical twins. Study-wide findings and caveats: Twin-shared out-of-frame alpha sequences were enriched for low generation probability.

Germline assignment: CDR1 DFQATT and CDR2 SNEGSKA (reference sequence). The CDR3 has 14 amino acids. Trimming at V came to 6 bases and at J to 2 bases, leaving 4 bases not matched to a gene. One entry per CDR3 protein results from TCRdb running MiXCR on the 5' RACE reads. This sample has approximately 670,000 distinct CDR3 sequences; around 5.7% occur once, and the top ten carry roughly 1.8%. This clonotype appeared many times. The antigen remains unidentified. The origin of this receptor is a young man in good health. Sequencing used naive T cells sorted from blood. The rearrangement joins TRBV20-1 to TRBJ2-3; 11 bases align to TRBD2. The CDR3 coding sequence is TGCAGTGCCAGGGGACTAGCGGTCACAGATACGCAGTATTTT. This sequence encodes CSARGLAVTDTQYF.